This T cell receptor (beta chain) was captured by sequencing in a study of early T cells in non-severe SARS-CoV-2 infection. The CDR3 runs 16 residues. CDR1 is LGHDT, CDR2 YNNKEL, per germline (reference sequence). TCRdb re-called the 5' RACE reads through MiXCR, storing one row per CDR3 protein. The sample has around 86,000 distinct CDR3 sequences, 14% to 15% seen once; the top ten hold approximately 0.54%. As for this clonotype: A junction boundary mismatches the germline segment, possibly from a read error.

The rearrangement joins TRBV3-1 to TRBJ2-2; a weak D match, TRBD1 (6 bases). The specimen sequenced was whole blood. This TCR was recovered from an adult who was a healthcare worker with PCR-confirmed SARS-CoV-2 infection or an uninfected control (not recorded which). CDR3 sequence reads: CASSQLITGNAGELFF. CDR3 DNA sequence: TGTGCCAGCAGCCAATTAATCACAGGGAACGCCGGGGAGCTGTTTTTT.